A single sample gave rise to the 2 T cell receptor beta chains below, sequenced in a study of T cell repertoires in cytomegalovirus infection. TCRdb passed the reads through MiXCR, listing each CDR3 protein once. This table has fewer than 900,000 distinct CDR3 sequences, almost 30% appearing once. Their antigen targets remain unknown. The sample was cultured CD8+ T cells from PBMCs, taken from culture after CMV antigen stimulation. The receptors here all came from a human donor in good health (CMV status not recorded). Some clones in this sample may be carry-over from other donors' samples.

This clonotype showed up just a few times. This chain joins TRBV5-4 and TRBJ2-3, with D possibly being TRBD2 (7 bases). Trimming took 6 bases from V and 1 from J, leaving 12 bases between them. Germline V gene lookup returns CDR1 SGHNT and CDR2 YYREEE (reference sequence). This CDR3 contains 14 residues. The DNA of the CDR3 is TGTGCCAGCACAGAGGGGGGGCGCACAGATACGCAGTATTTT. Amino acids: CASTEGGRTDTQYF.

The rearrangement joins TRBV7-9 to TRBJ2-3; a possible D gene is TRBD1 (5 bases). From germline, CDR1 is SEHNR and CDR2 FQNEAQ (reference sequence). V lost 5 bases and J 1 base, leaving 19 bases between the germline ends. CDR3 size: 17 residues. CDR3 nucleotide sequence: TGTGCCAGCAGCCGTCCGGTGCCAGGGCTTGGCACAGATACGCAGTATTTT. Translated: CASSRPVPGLGTDTQYF.